Following are 12 T cell receptor beta chains from one sample sequenced in a study of CD8 T cells in Susac syndrome. A quantity of about 0.45 to 1 ug RNA underwent reverse transcription using random hexamers. MiXCR was run by TCRdb on the immunoSEQ multiplex PCR reads, yielding one entry per CDR3 protein. The data contain 70,000 to 100,000 distinct CDR3 sequences, about 95% of them seen just once; the ten biggest clones take up 0.62%. The sample comprised CD8+ T cells from PBMCs. These receptors were taken from a human donor with Susac syndrome.

The gene calls are TRBV27 and TRBJ2-5; no firm D call. This CDR3 has 15 amino acids. The V gene's germline CDR1 is MNHEY and CDR2 SMNVEV (reference sequence). V was clipped by 3 bases and J by 5 bases, with 16 bases between them. The CDR3 reads CASSLKPLKAETQYF. CDR3 nucleotide sequence: TGTGCCAGCAGTTTGAAGCCCCTCAAGGCCGAGACCCAGTACTTC.

This rearrangement joins TRBV24-1 to TRBJ1-2; D remains ambiguous. The CDR3 spans 13 residues. Germline V gene data show CDR1 as KGHDR and CDR2 as SFDVKD. The ends were cut back, 4 bases at V and 5 bases at J, with 10 bases in the middle. The DNA for the CDR3 is TGTGCCACCAGTGAGGACGAAGGGTATGGCTACACCTTC. This codes for CATSEDEGYGYTF.

The chain's CDR3 is CAWRGTPSSYEQYF. CDR3 nucleotides: TGTGCCTGGAGGGGGACGCCGAGCTCCTACGAGCAGTACTTC. The rearrangement links TRBV30 to TRBJ2-7; the D call may be TRBD1 or TRBD2 (5 bases each). The CDR3 is made up of 14 amino acids. In germline, CDR1 is GTSNPN, CDR2 SVGIG (reference sequence). Trimming took off 3 bases at V and 0 bases at J, with 12 bases between the two ends.

The rearrangement joins TRBV6-1 to TRBJ1-5; D not certain. This CDR3 is 16 amino acids long. Trimming cost V 7 bases and J 0 bases, with 16 bases left between them. Looked up from germline, CDR1 is MNHNS and CDR2 is SASEGT. This CDR3 is CASMSCSLCSNQPQHF. The CDR3 nucleotides read TGTGCCAGCATGTCGTGCTCACTGTGTAGCAATCAGCCCCAGCATTTT.

This clonotype was detected only once. The chain recombines TRBV27 with TRBJ2-3; 8 positions agree with TRBD1. This CDR3 is built from 16 residues. Germline V gene sequence: CDR1 MNHEY, CDR2 SMNVEV (reference sequence). The trim removed 3 bases at V and 2 bases at J, leaving 7 bases unmatched. In nucleotides, the CDR3 is TGTGCCAGCAGTTTTCAGGGGGCGGAGGTCACAGATACGCAGTATTTT. Translated: CASSFQGAEVTDTQYF.

The V gene is TRBV6-5, the J gene TRBJ1-2; D is perhaps TRBD1 (6 bases). Germline assignment: CDR1 MNHEY and CDR2 SVGAGI. The CDR3 is 14 amino acids. V was pared by 8 bases and J by 7 bases, with 20 bases between. In nucleotides, the CDR3 is TGTGCCAGCCACAAGACGTCGGGGGCGCCTGGCTACACCTTC. It translates to CASHKTSGAPGYTF.

The chain carries TRBV24-1 and TRBJ2-1, with D unclear. V was cut by 6 bases and J by 7 bases, with 9 bases left in between. From germline, CDR1 is KGHDR and CDR2 SFDVKD. The CDR3 runs to 12 residues. CDR3 in amino acids: CATSSGPNEQFF. Here the CDR3 DNA reads TGTGCCACCAGTTCAGGCCCTAATGAGCAGTTCTTC.

This clonotype turned up a few times. The gene calls are TRBV29-1 and TRBJ2-1; D gene ambiguous. CDR3 length equals 13 residues. Trimming removed 4 bases at V and 0 bases at J, with 7 bases between. Germline V CDR1 and CDR2: SQVTM, ANQGSEA. CDR3 amino acids: CSVGVSSYNEQFF. CDR3 sequence (DNA): TGCAGCGTTGGAGTAAGCTCCTACAATGAGCAGTTCTTC.

The V call is TRBV24-1, the J call TRBJ2-5; D gene ambiguous. Germline-derived CDR1 and CDR2 are KGHDR and SFDVKD. Trimming removed 2 bases at V and 4 bases at J, with 7 bases between. The CDR3 consists of 13 residues. CDR3 in amino acids: CATSDYNVETQYF. CDR3 DNA: TGTGCCACCAGTGATTACAATGTAGAGACCCAGTACTTC.

The genes are TRBV3-1 and TRBJ2-2, with D maybe TRBD1 (6 bases). This CDR3 spans 13 amino acids. The germline CDR1 and CDR2 sequences are LGHDT and YNNKEL (reference sequence). Trimming took off 5 bases at V and 4 bases at J, with 8 bases between the two ends. The CDR3 reads CASSTGTTGELFF. The CDR3 DNA reads as TGTGCCAGCAGCACAGGGACCACCGGGGAGCTGTTTTTT.

The chain is built from TRBV4-3 and TRBJ1-3; 7 positions agree with TRBD1. With 0 bases clipped from V and 0 bases from J, the junction kept 2 bases outside the gene matches. Germline V gene lookup returns CDR1 LGHNA and CDR2 YSLEER. The CDR3 has 16 residues. CDR3 sequence (DNA): TGCGCCAGCAGCCAAGATAGGGACAGCTCTGGAAACACCATATATTTT. Residues: CASSQDRDSSGNTIYF.

V and J are TRBV7-2 and TRBJ2-6; D gene uncertain. This CDR3 comprises 15 residues. Trimming removed 1 base at V and 0 bases at J, with 4 bases between. Per germline, CDR1 SGHTA and CDR2 FQGNSA. The CDR3, as DNA: TGTGCCAGCAGCTTAGTGCCCTCTGGGGCCAACGTCCTGACTTTC. It encodes CASSLVPSGANVLTF.